The 5 T cell receptor beta chains given below trace back to one sample, sequenced in a study of Ad26.COV2.S vaccination and SARS-CoV-2 variants. Documented treatment: some 19 received Ad26.COV2.S at low or high dose, single or two shots; 5 received placebo; per-sample allocation not given. Repertoires come from day 63 after the first vaccine or placebo injection. Repertoires were generated with immunoSEQ multiplex PCR, while TCRdb's copy carries only in-frame clones and drops some. The table records 430,000 or so clones, 89% of them present only once. Source: peripheral blood, taken in a trial of Ad26.COV2.S vaccine versus placebo. These TCRs come from a person aged 18-65 years who received the Ad26.COV2.S COVID-19 vaccine or a placebo.

V is TRBV19 and J is TRBJ1-2, with a possible D match to TRBD1 (5 bases). Germline lookup yields CDR1 LNHDA and CDR2 SQIVND (reference sequence). V was shortened by 4 bases and J by 4 bases, with 13 bases between the two germline ends. CDR3 length: 14 residues. DNA of the CDR3: TGTGCCAGTAGTACCACAGGTATTGGCTATGGCTACACCTTC. Translation gives CASSTTGIGYGYTF.

The V and J genes are TRBV28 and TRBJ2-7, with D unresolved. The germline gives CDR1 MDHEN, CDR2 SYDVKM. V gave up 4 bases and J gave up 3 bases, with 7 bases separating them. The CDR3 contains 12 residues. The CDR3 reads CASSSELYEQYF. Here the CDR3 DNA reads TGTGCCAGCAGTTCTGAACTCTACGAGCAGTACTTC.

The rearrangement links TRBV7-2 to TRBJ2-3, with 14 bases aligning to TRBD2. Germline CDR1 and CDR2: SGHTA and FQGNSA. This CDR3 comprises 16 residues. J gave up 6 bases and V 4 bases, and 6 bases lay outside the gene matches. The CDR3 DNA reads as TGTGCCAGCAGCTGGGGGACTAGCGGGGGAGGTGATACGCAGTATTTT. Its protein is CASSWGTSGGGDTQYF.

This clone was picked up a small number of times. V gene TRBV5-6 combines with J gene TRBJ1-6, with D possibly matching TRBD1 (6 bases). Trimming pared 2 bases from V and 8 bases from J, leaving 17 bases between. CDR1 is SGHDT and CDR2 is YYEEEE in the germline V gene. The CDR3 spans 16 residues. The CDR3 sequence: CASSLGGSWSHSPLHF. CDR3 in DNA: TGTGCCAGCAGCTTAGGGGGATCGTGGTCACATTCACCCCTCCACTTT.

The rearrangement joins TRBV5-1 to TRBJ2-5; D call uncertain. V lost 0 bases to trimming and J lost 3 bases, with 12 bases between them. Germline CDR1 reads SGHRS; CDR2 reads YFSETQ. There are 15 residues in the CDR3. CDR3 nucleotide sequence: TGCGCCAGCAGCTTGGCCCCCGCAGGAGAAGAGACCCAGTACTTC. It yields the protein CASSLAPAGEETQYF.